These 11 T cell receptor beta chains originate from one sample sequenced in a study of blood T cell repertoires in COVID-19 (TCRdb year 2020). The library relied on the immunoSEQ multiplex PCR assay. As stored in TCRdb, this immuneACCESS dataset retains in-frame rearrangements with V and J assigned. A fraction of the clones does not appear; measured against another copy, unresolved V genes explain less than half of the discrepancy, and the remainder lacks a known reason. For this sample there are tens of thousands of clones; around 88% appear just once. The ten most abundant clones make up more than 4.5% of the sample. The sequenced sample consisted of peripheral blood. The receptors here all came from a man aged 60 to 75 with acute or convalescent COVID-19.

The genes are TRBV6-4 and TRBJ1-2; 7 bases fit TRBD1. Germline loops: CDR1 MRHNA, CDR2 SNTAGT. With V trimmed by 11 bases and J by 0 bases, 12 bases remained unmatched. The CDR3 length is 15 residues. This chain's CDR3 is CAPSERGRSNYGYTF. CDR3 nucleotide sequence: TGTGCCCCCAGTGAGAGGGGGCGATCTAACTATGGCTACACCTTC.

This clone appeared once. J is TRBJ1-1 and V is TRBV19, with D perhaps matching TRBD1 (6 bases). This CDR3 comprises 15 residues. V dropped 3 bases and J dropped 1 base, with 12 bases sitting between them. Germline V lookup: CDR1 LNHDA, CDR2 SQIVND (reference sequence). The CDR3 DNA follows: TGTGCCAGTAGTATTTCAGGGGTCGGGAACACTGAAGCTTTCTTT. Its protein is CASSISGVGNTEAFF.

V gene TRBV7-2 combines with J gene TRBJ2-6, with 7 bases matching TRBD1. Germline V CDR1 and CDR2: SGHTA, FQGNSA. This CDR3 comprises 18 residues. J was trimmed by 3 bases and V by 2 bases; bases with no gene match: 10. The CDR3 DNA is TGTGCCAGCAGCTTAATAGGGGGCGAACTGTATGGGGCCAACGTCCTGACTTTC. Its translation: CASSLIGGELYGANVLTF.

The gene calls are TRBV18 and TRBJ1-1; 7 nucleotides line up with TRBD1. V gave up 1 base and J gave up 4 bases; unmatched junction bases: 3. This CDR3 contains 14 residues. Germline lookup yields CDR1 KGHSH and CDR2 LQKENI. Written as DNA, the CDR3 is TGTGCCAGCTCACCACAGGGGGCCAGCACTGAAGCTTTCTTT. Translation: CASSPQGASTEAFF.

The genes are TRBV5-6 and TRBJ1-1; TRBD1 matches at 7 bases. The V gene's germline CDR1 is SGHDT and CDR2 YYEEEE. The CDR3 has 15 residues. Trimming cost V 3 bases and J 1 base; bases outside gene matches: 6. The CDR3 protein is CASSSYRGGNTEAFF. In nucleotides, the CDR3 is TGTGCCAGCAGCTCGTACAGGGGTGGGAACACTGAAGCTTTCTTT. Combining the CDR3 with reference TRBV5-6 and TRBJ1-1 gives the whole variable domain DAGVTQSPTHLIKTRGQQVTLRCSPKSGHDTVSWYQQALGQGPQFIFQYYEEEERQRGNFPDRFSGHQFPNYSSELNVNALLLGDSALYLCASSSYRGGNTEAFFGQGTRLTVV.

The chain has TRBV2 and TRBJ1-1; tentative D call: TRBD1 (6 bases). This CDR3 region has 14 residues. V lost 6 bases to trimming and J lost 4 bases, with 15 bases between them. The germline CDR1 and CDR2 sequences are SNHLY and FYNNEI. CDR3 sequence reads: CASRGDTSGTEAFF. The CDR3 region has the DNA TGTGCCAGCAGGGGGGACACTTCGGGCACTGAAGCTTTCTTT.

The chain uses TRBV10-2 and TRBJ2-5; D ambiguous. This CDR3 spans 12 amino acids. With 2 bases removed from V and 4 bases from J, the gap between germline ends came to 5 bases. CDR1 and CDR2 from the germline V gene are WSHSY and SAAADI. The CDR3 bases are TGCGCCAGCAGTGAGATCCGAGAGACCCAGTACTTC. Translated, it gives CASSEIRETQYF.

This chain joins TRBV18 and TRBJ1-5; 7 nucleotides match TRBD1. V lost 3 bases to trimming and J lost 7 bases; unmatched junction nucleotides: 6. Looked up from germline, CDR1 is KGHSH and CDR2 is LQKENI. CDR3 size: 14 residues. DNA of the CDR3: TGTGCCAGCTCACCGAGACAGGGACGGCAGCCCCAGCATTTT. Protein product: CASSPRQGRQPQHF.

The CDR3 loop reads CASSLRDTSSYNSPLHF. In nucleotides, the CDR3 is TGTGCCAGCAGCCTCCGGGACACTAGCTCCTATAATTCACCCCTCCACTTT. This chain connects TRBV3-1 (or the pseudogene TRBV3-2) to TRBJ1-6, with D possibly being TRBD1 (6 bases). The germline CDR1 and CDR2 sequences are LGHDT and YNNKEL (reference sequence). This CDR3 contains 17 residues. V lost 4 bases, J lost 0 bases, and 13 bases lay in between.

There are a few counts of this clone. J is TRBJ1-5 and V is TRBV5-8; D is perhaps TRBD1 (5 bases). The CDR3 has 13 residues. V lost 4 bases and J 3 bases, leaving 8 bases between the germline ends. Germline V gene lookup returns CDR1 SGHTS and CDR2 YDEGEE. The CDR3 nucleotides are TGTGCCAGCAGCCTGACAGTCAATCAGCCCCAGCATTTT. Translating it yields CASSLTVNQPQHF.

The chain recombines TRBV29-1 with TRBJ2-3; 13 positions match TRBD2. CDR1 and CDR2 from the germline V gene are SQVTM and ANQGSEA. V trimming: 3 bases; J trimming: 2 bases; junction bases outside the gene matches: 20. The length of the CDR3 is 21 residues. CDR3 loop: CSVDQSPRVGLAGRDTDTQYF. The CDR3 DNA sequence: TGCAGCGTTGATCAATCCCCCCGAGTGGGACTAGCGGGGAGGGACACAGATACGCAGTATTTT.